Presented here are 15 T cell receptor beta chains from one specimen sequenced in a study of T-cell reconstitution after alpha-beta-depleted transplantation in children. Preparing the TCRbeta library involved the use of unique molecular identifiers. TCRdb called the PCR reads again in MiXCR, with one record for every CDR3 protein. The sample comprises 490,000 or so distinct CDR3 sequences, 12% of which are singletons, and 5% to 6% rests with the top ten. Sequencing used PBMCs from the stem cell graft donor, obtained from the stem cell graft. All receptors derive from a human donor who donated a stem cell graft to a child with combined immunodeficiency.

The chain uses TRBV19 and TRBJ2-6, with a tentative D call TRBD1 (6 bases). CDR3 length: 18 amino acids. The V end was cut by 3 bases, the J end by 1 base, with 16 bases between. Germline CDR1 is LNHDA and CDR2 is SQIVND (reference sequence). In DNA form, the CDR3 reads TGTGCCAGTAGTATTATGGCAGGGGCTTATTCTGGGGCCAACGTCCTGACTTTC. This sequence encodes CASSIMAGAYSGANVLTF.

This clonotype was seen more than once but under ten times. The rearrangement links TRBV7-6 to TRBJ1-4; D is uncertain. The germline V and J ends were trimmed by 1 base and 0 bases, with 18 bases remaining between them. This CDR3 comprises 19 residues. CDR1 is SGHVS, CDR2 FNYEAQ, per germline. CDR3 in amino acids: CASSLGAARVRATNEKLFF. CDR3 sequence (DNA): TGTGCCAGCAGCTTAGGGGCCGCCCGGGTGAGAGCAACTAATGAAAAACTGTTTTTT.

This clonotype was counted a few times. The J gene is TRBJ2-7, the V gene TRBV9; 9 bases agree with TRBD2. This CDR3 has 15 residues. In germline, CDR1 is SGDLS, CDR2 YYNGEE. Trimming at V came to 2 bases and at J to 2 bases, leaving 5 bases not matched to a gene. In nucleotides, the CDR3 is TGTGCCAGCAGCGTCGTCCCTAGCGGGGCCTACGAGCAGTACTTC. This translates into CASSVVPSGAYEQYF.

Only a few counts were recorded for this clonotype. V usage is TRBV7-9 and J usage is TRBJ2-5; possibly TRBD2 for D (6 bases). Germline CDR1 SEHNR, CDR2 FQNEAQ (reference sequence). V shed 4 bases and J shed 5 bases, with 17 bases lying between them. This CDR3 region has 15 residues. CDR3 sequence reads: CASSSNAGSWETQYF. CDR3 in DNA: TGTGCCAGCAGCTCCAACGCGGGGAGTTGGGAGACCCAGTACTTC.

There are many counts of this clonotype. The chain has TRBV6-5 and TRBJ1-2; D remains ambiguous. The V gene's germline CDR1 is MNHEY and CDR2 SVGAGI. The V end was cut by 2 bases, the J end by 2 bases, with 3 bases between. This CDR3 spans 12 amino acids. CDR3 in DNA: TGTGCCAGCAGTTACCAAAACTATGGCTACACCTTC. Translation: CASSYQNYGYTF.

The sample holds a few counts of this clonotype. The chain uses TRBV27 and TRBJ1-1, with D tentatively TRBD1 (5 bases). Trimming took 2 bases from V and 1 from J, leaving 20 bases between them. The CDR3 totals 18 residues. Germline CDR1 is MNHEY and CDR2 is SMNVEV (reference sequence). The CDR3 DNA reads TGTGCCAGCAGTTTAAATCCCCCAGGGACGGTGAAGAACACTGAAGCTTTCTTT. It is translated as CASSLNPPGTVKNTEAFF.

There are many counts of this clonotype. The CDR3 DNA sequence: TGTGCCAGCAGTTACTCGTGGCGGGAGTCATACGAGCAGTACTTC. It encodes CASSYSWRESYEQYF. The rearrangement uses TRBV6-2 or TRBV6-3 and TRBJ2-7; 7 positions match TRBD2. The CDR3 loop spans 15 amino acids. CDR1 is MNHEY and CDR2 is SVGEGT in the germline V gene. The ends lost 0 bases at V and 4 bases at J; junction bases unmatched: 6.

Only a few counts were recorded for this clonotype. The chain is built from TRBV30 and TRBJ2-1; the D is unclear. Germline V lookup: CDR1 GTSNPN, CDR2 SVGIG (reference sequence). The CDR3 has 14 residues. Trimming stripped 3 bases from V and 0 bases from J, with 9 bases between. The CDR3 reads CAWRGGVSYNEQFF. The CDR3 nucleotides are TGTGCCTGGAGGGGTGGGGTCTCCTACAATGAGCAGTTCTTC.

The count of this clonotype is one. J is TRBJ1-6 and V is TRBV6-5, with 8 bases matching TRBD1. The CDR3 length is 15 residues. J was trimmed by 9 bases and V by 2 bases; bases with no gene match: 6. CDR1 is MNHEY, CDR2 SVGAGI, per germline. The CDR3 reads CASSYDDRGGSPLHF. The CDR3, as DNA: TGTGCCAGCAGTTACGACGACAGGGGTGGTTCACCCCTCCACTTT.

This clonotype has more than one count but fewer than ten. This rearrangement joins TRBV4-3 to TRBJ2-5; no reliable D call. This CDR3 is built from 14 residues. Trimming shortened V by 0 bases and J by 9 bases, and 14 bases separated the two germline ends. From germline, CDR1 is LGHNA and CDR2 YSLEER. Here the CDR3 DNA reads TGCGCCAGCAGCCAAGAGGTTGGCGTGTTGCCCCAGTACTTC. Encoded protein: CASSQEVGVLPQYF.

The chain links TRBV29-1 to TRBJ2-3, with D unclear. Trimming left V 0 bases short and J 4 bases short, with 11 bases between. Germline V lookup: CDR1 SQVTM, CDR2 ANQGSEA. This CDR3 has 14 residues. CDR3 in amino acids: CSVEDPTAPDTQYF. The CDR3 DNA reads TGCAGCGTTGAAGATCCCACAGCGCCAGATACGCAGTATTTT.

This clonotype was seen a handful of times. This sequence joins TRBV20-1 and TRBJ2-6; weak D call: TRBD2 (5 bases). CDR3 length equals 13 residues. Between the trimmed V and J ends, which lost 5 bases and 0 bases, there was a span of 5 bases. Germline V gene data show CDR1 as DFQATT and CDR2 as SNEGSKA (reference sequence). This CDR3 reads CSAGGSGANVLTF. The DNA for the CDR3 is TGCAGTGCTGGAGGCTCTGGGGCCAACGTCCTGACTTTC.

This clonotype appeared many times. The chain carries TRBV12-3 or TRBV12-4 and TRBJ2-2; D possibly matches TRBD1 or TRBD2 (6 bases each). V was clipped by 3 bases and J by 6 bases, with 11 bases between them. The CDR3 runs to 14 residues. The CDR3 spells CASSLAGEAGELFF. The CDR3 nucleotides are TGTGCCAGCAGTTTGGCAGGGGAGGCCGGGGAGCTGTTTTTT.

This clonotype showed up many times. This sequence joins TRBV12-3 or TRBV12-4 and TRBJ2-1; TRBD2 agrees at 8 bases. V trimming: 5 bases; J trimming: 6 bases; junction bases outside the gene matches: 9. The length of the CDR3 is 15 residues. The CDR3 loop reads CASSPPGLEFNEQFF. The DNA for the CDR3 is TGTGCCAGCAGTCCGCCGGGACTAGAATTCAATGAGCAGTTCTTC.

This clonotype has more than one count but fewer than ten. The chain has TRBV5-1 and TRBJ1-2, with D tentatively TRBD1 (6 bases). CDR1 and CDR2 (germline): SGHRS, YFSETQ. This CDR3 is 15 amino acids long. Trimming took 3 bases from V and 4 from J, leaving 16 bases between them. Here the CDR3 DNA reads TGCGCCAGCAGCTCCAACAGGGTCGGGGGCTATGGCTACACCTTC. This gives the protein CASSSNRVGGYGYTF.